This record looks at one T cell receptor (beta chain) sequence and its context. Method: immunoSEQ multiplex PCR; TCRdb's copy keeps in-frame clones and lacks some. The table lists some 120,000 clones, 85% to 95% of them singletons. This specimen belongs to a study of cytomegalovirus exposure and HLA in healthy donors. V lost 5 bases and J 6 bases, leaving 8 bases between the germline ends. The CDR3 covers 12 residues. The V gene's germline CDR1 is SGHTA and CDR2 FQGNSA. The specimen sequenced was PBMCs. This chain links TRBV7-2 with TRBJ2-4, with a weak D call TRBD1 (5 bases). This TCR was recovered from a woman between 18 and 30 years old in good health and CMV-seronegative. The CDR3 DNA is TGTGCCAGCAGCCAGACAGCAAACATTCAGTACTTC. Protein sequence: CASSQTANIQYF.